The source of this TCR beta chain is a study of blood T cell repertoires in COVID-19. Study-level information: PBMCs, B-cell-depleted T cells, or T cells were the source of the cDNA or gDNA that made up the material.

J was trimmed by 6 bases and V by 6 bases; bases with no gene match: 14. The germline gives CDR1 LGHNA, CDR2 YNFKEQ. The CDR3 covers 16 residues. This clone was observed once. Assay used: immunoSEQ multiplex PCR; TCRdb lists only in-frame clones, some missing. The sample includes about 350,000 clones, about 89% of them seen just once. The receptor was isolated from a woman between 45 and 65 years old with COVID-19, enrolled during active disease. This chain joins TRBV4-2 and TRBJ2-1, with 7 nucleotides matching TRBD2. Source material: peripheral blood. CDR3 sequence: CASSSGESREGNEQFF. CDR3 in DNA: TGTGCCAGCAGTTCGGGGGAGTCGAGGGAGGGCAATGAGCAGTTCTTC.